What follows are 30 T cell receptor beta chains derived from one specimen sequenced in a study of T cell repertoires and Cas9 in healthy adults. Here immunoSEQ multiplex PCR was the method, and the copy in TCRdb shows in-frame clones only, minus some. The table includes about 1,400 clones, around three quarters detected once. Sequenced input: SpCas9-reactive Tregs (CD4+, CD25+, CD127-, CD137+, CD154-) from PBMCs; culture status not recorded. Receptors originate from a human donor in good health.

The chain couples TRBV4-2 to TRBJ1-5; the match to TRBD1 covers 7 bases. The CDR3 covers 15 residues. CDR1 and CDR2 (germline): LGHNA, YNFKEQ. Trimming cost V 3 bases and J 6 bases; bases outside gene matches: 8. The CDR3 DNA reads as TGTGCCAGCAGCCAGGTCGCTACAGGGGCTCAGCCCCAGCATTTT. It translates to CASSQVATGAQPQHF.

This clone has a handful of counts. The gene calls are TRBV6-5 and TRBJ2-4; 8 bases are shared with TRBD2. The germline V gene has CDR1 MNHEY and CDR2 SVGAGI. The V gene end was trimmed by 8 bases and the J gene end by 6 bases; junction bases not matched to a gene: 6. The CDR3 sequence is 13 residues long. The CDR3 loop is CASGRGGRNIQYF. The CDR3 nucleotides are TGTGCCAGCGGACGGGGGGGCCGAAACATTCAGTACTTC.

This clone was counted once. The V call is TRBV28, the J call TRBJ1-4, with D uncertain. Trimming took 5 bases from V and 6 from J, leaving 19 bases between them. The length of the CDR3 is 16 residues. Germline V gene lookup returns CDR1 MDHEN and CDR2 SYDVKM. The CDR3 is CASSQAFGDAYEKLFF. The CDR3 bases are TGTGCCAGCAGTCAGGCTTTCGGGGATGCTTATGAAAAACTGTTTTTT.

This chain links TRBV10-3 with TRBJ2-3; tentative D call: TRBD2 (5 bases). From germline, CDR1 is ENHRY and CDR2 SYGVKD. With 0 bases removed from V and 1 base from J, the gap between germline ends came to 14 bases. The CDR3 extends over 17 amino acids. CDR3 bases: TGTGCCATCAGTGAGTCTGGCCCAGCGGCCCGCACAGATACGCAGTATTTT. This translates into CAISESGPAARTDTQYF.

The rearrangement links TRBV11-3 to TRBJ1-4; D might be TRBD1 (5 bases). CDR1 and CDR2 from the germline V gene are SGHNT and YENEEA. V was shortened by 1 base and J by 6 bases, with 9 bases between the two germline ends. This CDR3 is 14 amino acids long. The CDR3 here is CASSLGQGYEKLFF. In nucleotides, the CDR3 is TGTGCCAGCAGCTTAGGCCAGGGCTATGAAAAACTGTTTTTT.

The CDR3 DNA reads as TGTGCCAGCAGCGCTAGCGGCTACACGAACACCGGGGAGCTGTTTTTT. Translation gives CASSASGYTNTGELFF. The chain is built from TRBV9 and TRBJ2-2; 7 bases are shared with TRBD2. This CDR3 spans 16 amino acids. J gave up 0 bases and V 3 bases, and 5 bases lay outside the gene matches. Germline CDR1 is SGDLS and CDR2 is YYNGEE.

The CDR3 DNA is TGTGCCAGCAGCTTAGATTCCGGCTCACGAAATGAGCAGTTCTTC. This gives the protein CASSLDSGSRNEQFF. The chain links TRBV11-3 to TRBJ2-1; D ambiguous. The CDR3 is made up of 15 amino acids. CDR1 and CDR2 from the germline V gene are SGHNT and YENEEA. The V and J ends lost 0 bases and 7 bases respectively, with 13 bases between them.

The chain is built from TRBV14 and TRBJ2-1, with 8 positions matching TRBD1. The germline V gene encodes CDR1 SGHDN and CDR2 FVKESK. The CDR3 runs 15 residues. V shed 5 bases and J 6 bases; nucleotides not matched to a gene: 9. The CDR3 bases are TGTGCCAGCAGCTCCCGGGACAGGAGTCCCAATGAGCAGTTCTTC. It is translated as CASSSRDRSPNEQFF.

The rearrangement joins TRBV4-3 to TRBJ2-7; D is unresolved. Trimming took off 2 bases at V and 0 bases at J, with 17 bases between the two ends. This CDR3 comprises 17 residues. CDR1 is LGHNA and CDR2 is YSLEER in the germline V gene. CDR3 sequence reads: CASSQKWSGPDSYEQYV. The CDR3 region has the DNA TGCGCCAGCAGCCAAAAATGGTCCGGGCCTGACTCCTACGAGCAGTACGTC.

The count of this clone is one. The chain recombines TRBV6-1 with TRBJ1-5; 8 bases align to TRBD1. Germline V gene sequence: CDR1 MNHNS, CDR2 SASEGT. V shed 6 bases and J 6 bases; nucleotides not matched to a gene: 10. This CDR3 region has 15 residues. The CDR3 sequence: CASSQNRRGLQPQHF. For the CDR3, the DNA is TGTGCCAGCAGCCAAAATCGCAGGGGGCTTCAGCCCCAGCATTTT.

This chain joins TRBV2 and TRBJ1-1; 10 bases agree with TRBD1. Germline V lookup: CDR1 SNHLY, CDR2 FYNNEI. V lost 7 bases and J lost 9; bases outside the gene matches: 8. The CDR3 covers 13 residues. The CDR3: CASTGQGGRKAFF. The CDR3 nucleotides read TGTGCCAGCACCGGACAGGGGGGCCGAAAAGCTTTCTTT.

The CDR3 loop is CASRPDTDTQYF. CDR3 DNA: TGTGCCAGCAGACCTGACACAGATACGCAGTATTTT. The chain recombines TRBV7-9 with TRBJ2-3, with no clear D. Germline-derived CDR1 and CDR2 are SEHNR and FQNEAQ (reference sequence). This CDR3 has 12 residues. Between the trimmed V and J ends, which lost 6 bases and 2 bases, there was a span of 6 bases. Variable domain in full (rest from reference TRBV7-9 and TRBJ2-3): DTGVSQNPRHKITKRGQNVTFRCDPISEHNRLYWYRQTLGQGPEFLTYFQNEAQLEKSRLLSDRFSAERPKGSFSTLEIQRTEQGDSAMYLCASRPDTDTQYFGPGTRLTVL.

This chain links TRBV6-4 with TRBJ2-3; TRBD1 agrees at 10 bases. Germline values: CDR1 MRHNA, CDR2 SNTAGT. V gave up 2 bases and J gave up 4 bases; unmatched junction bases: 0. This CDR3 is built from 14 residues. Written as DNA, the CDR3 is TGTGCCAGCAGTGACGGACAGGGGGCAGATACGCAGTATTTT. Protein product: CASSDGQGADTQYF.

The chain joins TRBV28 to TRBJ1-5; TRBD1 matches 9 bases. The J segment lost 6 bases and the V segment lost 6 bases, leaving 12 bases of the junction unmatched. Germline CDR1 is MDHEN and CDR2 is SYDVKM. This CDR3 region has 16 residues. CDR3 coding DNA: TGTGCCAGCAGACATTCGGGACAGGGAGACGGTCAGCCCCAGCATTTT. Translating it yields CASRHSGQGDGQPQHF.

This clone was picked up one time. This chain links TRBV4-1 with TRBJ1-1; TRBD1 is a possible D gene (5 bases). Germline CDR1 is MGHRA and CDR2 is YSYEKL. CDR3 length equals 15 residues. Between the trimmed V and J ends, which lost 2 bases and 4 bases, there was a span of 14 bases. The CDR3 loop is CASSQQGGEGTEAFF. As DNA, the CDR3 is TGCGCCAGCAGCCAACAGGGTGGTGAGGGCACTGAAGCTTTCTTT.

The CDR3: CASSPPGGANEKLFF. The CDR3 DNA follows: TGTGCCAGCAGCCCTCCAGGGGGGGCTAATGAAAAACTGTTTTTT. The J gene is TRBJ1-4, the V gene TRBV7-9; 7 bases are a match to TRBD1. The CDR3 covers 15 residues. J lost 3 bases, V lost 5 bases, and 6 bases had no gene match. Germline CDR1 reads SEHNR; CDR2 reads FQNEAQ (reference sequence).

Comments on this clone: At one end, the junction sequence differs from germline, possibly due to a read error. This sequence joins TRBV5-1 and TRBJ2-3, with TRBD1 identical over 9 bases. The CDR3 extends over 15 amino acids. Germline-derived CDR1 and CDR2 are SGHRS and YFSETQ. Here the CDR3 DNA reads TGCGCCAGCGGCTTGGACAGGGGTAGTACAGATACGCAGTATTTT. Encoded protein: CASGLDRGSTDTQYF.

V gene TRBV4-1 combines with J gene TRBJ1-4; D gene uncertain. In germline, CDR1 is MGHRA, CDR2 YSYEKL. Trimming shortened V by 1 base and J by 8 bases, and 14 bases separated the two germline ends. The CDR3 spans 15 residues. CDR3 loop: CASSQARGSTEKLFF. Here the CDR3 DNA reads TGCGCCAGCAGCCAAGCGCGGGGTTCGACGGAAAAACTGTTTTTT.

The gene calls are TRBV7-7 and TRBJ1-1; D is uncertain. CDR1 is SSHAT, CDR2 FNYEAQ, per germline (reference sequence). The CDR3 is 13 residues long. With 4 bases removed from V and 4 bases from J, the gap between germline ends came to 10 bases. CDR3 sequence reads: CASSSFSGTEAFF. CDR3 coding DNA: TGTGCCAGCAGCTCCTTCTCGGGCACTGAAGCTTTCTTT.

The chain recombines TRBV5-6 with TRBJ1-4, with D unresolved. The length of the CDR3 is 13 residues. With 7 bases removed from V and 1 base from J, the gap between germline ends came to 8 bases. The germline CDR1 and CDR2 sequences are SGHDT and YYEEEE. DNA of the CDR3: TGTGCCAGCTCTGAGATAACTAATGAAAAACTGTTTTTT. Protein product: CASSEITNEKLFF.

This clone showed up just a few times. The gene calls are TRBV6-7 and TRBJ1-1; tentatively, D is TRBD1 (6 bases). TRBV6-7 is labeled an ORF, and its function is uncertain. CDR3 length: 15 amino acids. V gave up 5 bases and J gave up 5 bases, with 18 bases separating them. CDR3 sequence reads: CASSVQGRGTTEAFF. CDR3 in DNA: TGTGCCAGCAGTGTGCAGGGGCGGGGAACGACTGAAGCTTTCTTT.

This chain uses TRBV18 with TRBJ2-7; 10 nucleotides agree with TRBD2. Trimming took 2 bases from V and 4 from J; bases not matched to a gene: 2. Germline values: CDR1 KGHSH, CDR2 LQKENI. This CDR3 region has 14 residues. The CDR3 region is CASSPSSGGYEQYV. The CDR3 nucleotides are TGTGCCAGCTCACCATCTAGCGGGGGTTACGAGCAGTACGTC.

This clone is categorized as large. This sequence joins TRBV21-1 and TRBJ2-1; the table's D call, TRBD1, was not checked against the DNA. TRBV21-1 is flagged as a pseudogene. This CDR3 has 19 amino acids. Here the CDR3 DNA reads TGTGCCAGCTCAATCTTCATCCCAACCGGGACATCCCCACCGAGTGAGCAGTTCTTC. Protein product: CASSIFIPTGTSPPSEQFF.

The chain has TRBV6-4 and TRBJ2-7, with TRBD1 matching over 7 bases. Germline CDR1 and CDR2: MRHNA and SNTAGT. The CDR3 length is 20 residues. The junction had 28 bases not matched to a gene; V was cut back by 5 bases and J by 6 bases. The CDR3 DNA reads TGTGCCAGCAGTAAATATACCGGGACAGAGTTTACCCAGCGTTTCGGCGAGCAGTACGTC. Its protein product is CASSKYTGTEFTQRFGEQYV.

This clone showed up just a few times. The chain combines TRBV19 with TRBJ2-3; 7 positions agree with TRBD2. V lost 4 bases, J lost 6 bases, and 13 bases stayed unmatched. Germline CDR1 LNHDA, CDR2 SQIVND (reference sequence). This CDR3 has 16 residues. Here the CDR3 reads CASSTNIGLEGDTQYF. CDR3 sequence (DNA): TGTGCCAGTAGTACTAATATAGGACTAGAGGGGGATACGCAGTATTTT. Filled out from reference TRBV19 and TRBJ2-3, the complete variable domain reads DGGITQSPKYLFRKEGQNVTLSCEQNLNHDAMYWYRQDPGQGLRLIYYSQIVNDFQKGDIAEGYSVSREKKESFPLTVTSAQKNPTAFYLCASSTNIGLEGDTQYFGPGTRLTVL.

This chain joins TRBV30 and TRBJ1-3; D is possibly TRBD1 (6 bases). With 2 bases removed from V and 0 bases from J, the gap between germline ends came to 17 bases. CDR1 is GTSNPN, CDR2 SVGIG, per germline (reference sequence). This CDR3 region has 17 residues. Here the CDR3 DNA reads TGTGCCTGGAGTCGAGGTGGCGGGGGCCGCTCTGGAAACACCATATATTTT. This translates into CAWSRGGGGRSGNTIYF.

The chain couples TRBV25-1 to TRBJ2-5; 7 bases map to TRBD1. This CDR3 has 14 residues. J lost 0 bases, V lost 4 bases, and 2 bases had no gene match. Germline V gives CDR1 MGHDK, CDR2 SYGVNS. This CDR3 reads CASSVDRYQETQYF. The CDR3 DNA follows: TGTGCCAGCAGTGTGGACAGGTACCAAGAGACCCAGTACTTC.

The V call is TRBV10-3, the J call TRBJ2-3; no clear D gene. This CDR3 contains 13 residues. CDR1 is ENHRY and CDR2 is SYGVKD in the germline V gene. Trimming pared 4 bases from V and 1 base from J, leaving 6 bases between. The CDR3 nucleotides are TGTGCCATCAGTGTTACAGGCACAGATACGCAGTATTTT. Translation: CAISVTGTDTQYF.

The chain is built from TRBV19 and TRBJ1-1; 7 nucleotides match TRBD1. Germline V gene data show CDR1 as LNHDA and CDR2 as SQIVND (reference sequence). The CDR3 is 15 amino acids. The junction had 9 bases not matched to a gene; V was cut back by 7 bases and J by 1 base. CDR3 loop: CASNIRQGWNTEAFF. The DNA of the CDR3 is TGTGCCAGTAACATCCGACAGGGCTGGAACACTGAAGCTTTCTTT.

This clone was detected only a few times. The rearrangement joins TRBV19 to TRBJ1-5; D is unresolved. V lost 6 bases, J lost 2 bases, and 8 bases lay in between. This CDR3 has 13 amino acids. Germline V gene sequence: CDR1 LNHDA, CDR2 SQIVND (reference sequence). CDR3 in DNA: TGTGCCAGTAGGGGGTGGGGCAATCAGCCCCAGCATTTT. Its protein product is CASRGWGNQPQHF.